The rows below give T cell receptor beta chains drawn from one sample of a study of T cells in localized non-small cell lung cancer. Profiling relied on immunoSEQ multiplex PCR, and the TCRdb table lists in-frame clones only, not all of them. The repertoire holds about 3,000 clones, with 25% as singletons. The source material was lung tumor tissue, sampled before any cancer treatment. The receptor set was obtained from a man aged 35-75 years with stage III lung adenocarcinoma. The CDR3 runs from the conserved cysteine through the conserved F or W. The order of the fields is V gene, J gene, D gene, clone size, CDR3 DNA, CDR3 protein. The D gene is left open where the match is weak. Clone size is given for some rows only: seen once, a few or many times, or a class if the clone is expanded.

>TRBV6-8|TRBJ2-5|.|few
TGTGCCAGCAGTTACTCGCTGAGGCCGGGGGAAGAGACCCAGTACTTC
CASSYSLRPGEETQYF
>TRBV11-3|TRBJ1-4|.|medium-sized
TGTGCCAGCATGACTCCAGGGAGGGCTAATGAAAAACTGTTTTTT
CASMTPGRANEKLFF
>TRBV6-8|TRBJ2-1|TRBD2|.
TGTGCCAGTAGTCCGGGACTAGCGGTCCTAAATGAGCAGTTCTTC
CASSPGLAVLNEQFF
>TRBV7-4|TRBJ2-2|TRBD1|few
TGTGCCAGCAGCCCGGACAGGACGAACACCGGGGAGCTGTTTTTT
CASSPDRTNTGELFF
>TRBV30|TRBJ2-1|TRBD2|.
TGTGCCTCCATCCCCCTAGCGGGGCACAATGAGCAGTTCTTC
CASIPLAGHNEQFF
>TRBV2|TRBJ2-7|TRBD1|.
TGTGCCAGCAGTGAAGCCAGCGCTCTCCGGGACAGGGTCTACGAGCAGTACTTC
CASSEASALRDRVYEQYF
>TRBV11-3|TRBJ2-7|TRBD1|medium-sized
TGTGCCAGCAGCATCTCGTGGGCAGGGGGTATCTACGAGCAGTACTTC
CASSISWAGGIYEQYF
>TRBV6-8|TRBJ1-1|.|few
TGTGCCATCAGGATGGGACGGGGGAACACTGAAGCTTTCTTT
CAIRMGRGNTEAFF
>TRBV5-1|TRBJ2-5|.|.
TGCGCCAGCAGCAAACCGGTACCCGGCCAAGAGACCCAGTACTTC
CASSKPVPGQETQYF
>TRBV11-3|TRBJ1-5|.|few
TGTGCCAGCAGCTTAAAGGGAGGTTTTAGCAATCAGCCCCAGCATTTT
CASSLKGGFSNQPQHF
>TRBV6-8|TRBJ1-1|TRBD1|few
TGTGCCAGCACGCCGACCCGACAGGGGAACACTGAAGCTTTCTTT
CASTPTRQGNTEAFF
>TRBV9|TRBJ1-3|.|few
TGTGCCAGCAGCGTGTCGGTGGGCCGCTCTGGAAACACCATATATTTT
CASSVSVGRSGNTIYF
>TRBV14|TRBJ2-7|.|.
TGTACCAGCAGCCACTTCGAGCAGGGCGACGAGCAGTACTTC
CTSSHFEQGDEQYF
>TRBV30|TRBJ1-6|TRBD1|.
TGTGCCTGGATCCAACAGGGGACCTCCTATAATTCACCCCTCCACTTT
CAWIQQGTSYNSPLHF
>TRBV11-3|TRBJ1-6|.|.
TGTGCCAGCAGCACCGACAGTAGCATTGGGACCCTCCACTTT
CASSTDSSIGTLHF
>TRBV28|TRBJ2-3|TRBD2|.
TGTGCCAGCAGCCCTTACGCGGGGGATAGCACAGATACGCAGTATTTT
CASSPYAGDSTDTQYF
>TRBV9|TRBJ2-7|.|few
TGTGCCAGCAGACCCGGGACTGCCGGCACCTACGAGCAGTACTTC
CASRPGTAGTYEQYF
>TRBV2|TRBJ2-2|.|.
TGTGCCAGCAGCTCGAACACCGGGGAGCTGTTTTTT
CASSSNTGELFF
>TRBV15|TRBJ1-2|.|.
TGTGCCACCAGCAGACAGGGAGGCTCTCCTAAGGGCTACACCTTC
CATSRQGGSPKGYTF
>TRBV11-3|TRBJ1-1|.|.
TGTGCCAGCAGCTTAAGCAGGGAGGGCACTGAAGCTTTCTTT
CASSLSREGTEAFF
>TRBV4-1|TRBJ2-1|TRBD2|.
TGCGCCAGCAGCCAAGTTGGCGGGGGGGCCGGTAATGAGCAGTTCTTC
CASSQVGGGAGNEQFF
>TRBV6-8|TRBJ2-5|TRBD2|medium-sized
TGTGCCAGCAGTTACTCAATAGCGGGGGCCGATGGGGAGACCCAGTACTTC
CASSYSIAGADGETQYF
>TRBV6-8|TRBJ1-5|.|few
TGTGCCAGCAGTTACCAGGGTGCTCGGGAGCCCCAGCATTTT
CASSYQGAREPQHF
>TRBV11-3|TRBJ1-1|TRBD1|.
TGTGCCAGCAGCTGGGGGGACAGGGTTAACACTGAAGCTTTCTTT
CASSWGDRVNTEAFF
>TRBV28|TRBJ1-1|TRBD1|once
TGTGCCAGCAGTTTATCGGACAGGGGGCAGCCTGAAGCTTTCTTT
CASSLSDRGQPEAFF
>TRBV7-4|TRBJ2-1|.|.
TGTGCCAGCAGCCCCCTTACTTCCCGGGTCAATGAGCAGTTCTTC
CASSPLTSRVNEQFF
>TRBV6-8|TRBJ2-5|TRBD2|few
TGTGCCAGCAGTTACCCCCAGGGACTAGAGAAAGAGACCCAGTACTTC
CASSYPQGLEKETQYF
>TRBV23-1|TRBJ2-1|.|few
TGCGCCAGCAGCCAGGGGTTTGCCGACAGGCATTACAATGAGCAGTTCTTC
CASSQGFADRHYNEQFF